The present T cell receptor beta chain was sequenced within a study of cytomegalovirus exposure and HLA in healthy donors. The study's findings and limits: In a later analysis, specific HLA alleles were associated with 15,000 to 20,000 TCR beta sequences at a 0.05 false discovery rate. It was confirmed in vitro that a few of the CMV-associated chains were specific for CMV antigens.

The V and J ends lost 7 bases and 14 bases respectively, with 14 bases between them. CDR1 and CDR2 from the germline V gene are SQVTM and ANQGSEA. This CDR3 has 9 amino acids. Primers included in the PCR were 60 Vbeta and 13 Jbeta primers. Measured with immunoSEQ multiplex PCR; TCRdb has only the in-frame clones, and not every one. This table has roughly 230,000 clones, 92% appearing once. In regard to this clone: Its antigen is not known.

The sequence was collected from a girl aged 2 to 10 in good health and CMV-seronegative. The rearrangement joins TRBV29-1 to TRBJ1-2; possibly TRBD1 for D (5 bases). Material: PBMCs. The CDR3 nucleotides are TGCAGCGCGGGGGATCCAAGGACCTTC. Translation: CSAGDPRTF.